One and the same sample provided the 13 T cell receptor beta chains below, sequenced in a study of T cell clones after liver transplantation. Method: immunoSEQ multiplex PCR; TCRdb's copy keeps in-frame clones and lacks some. The profile shows under 90,000 clones, about 80% of them singletons. The sequencing here drew on CD4+ T cells from blood, taken before liver transplant. All receptors derive from a human donor who received a liver transplant.

This clone was recorded once. At the DNA level, this CDR3 is encoded by other sequences in the same sample as well. This chain joins TRBV7-2 and TRBJ2-3; D gene uncertain. The CDR3 runs 14 residues. Germline CDR1 is SGHTA and CDR2 is FQGNSA. Trimming took 0 bases from V and 0 from J, leaving 4 bases between them. The CDR3 sequence: CASSLARSTDTQYF. DNA of the CDR3: TGTGCCAGCAGCTTAGCGCGCAGCACAGATACGCAGTATTTT. Full variable domain (remainder filled in from reference TRBV7-2 and TRBJ2-3): GAGVSQSPSNKVTEKGKDVELRCDPISGHTALYWYRQSLGQGLEFLIYFQGNSAPDKSGLPSDRFSAERTGGSVSTLTIQRTQQEDSAVYLCASSLARSTDTQYFGPGTRLTVL.

The chain joins TRBV11-2 to TRBJ2-5; D possibly corresponds to TRBD1 (5 bases). Looked up from germline, CDR1 is SGHAT and CDR2 is FQNNGV. V was pared by 5 bases and J by 1 base, with 8 bases between. This CDR3 comprises 13 residues. CDR3 sequence reads: CASSPTVQETQYF. The CDR3 DNA reads TGTGCCAGCAGCCCGACAGTCCAAGAGACCCAGTACTTC.

The J gene is TRBJ2-6, the V gene TRBV28, with unresolved D. Germline-derived CDR1 and CDR2 are MDHEN and SYDVKM. Trimming cost V 8 bases and J 0 bases, with 11 bases left between them. The CDR3 is 15 residues long. The CDR3 reads CASAPASSGANVLTF. In DNA form, the CDR3 reads TGTGCCAGCGCTCCCGCCTCCTCTGGGGCCAACGTCCTGACTTTC.

V usage is TRBV5-1 and J usage is TRBJ2-7; TRBD1 or TRBD2 may be the D gene (5 bases each). Trimming took 0 bases from V and 6 from J, leaving 13 bases between them. The germline V gene has CDR1 SGHRS and CDR2 YFSETQ. The CDR3 has 14 amino acids. CDR3 DNA: TGCGCCAGCAGCTTGGGGGGGTTCACGGGCGAGCAGTACTTC. This translates into CASSLGGFTGEQYF.

DNA of the CDR3: TGCGCCAGCAGCTTTCGGGTTCTCACTGAAGCTTTCTTT. Translation: CASSFRVLTEAFF. The chain carries TRBV5-1 and TRBJ1-1; D remains ambiguous. In germline, CDR1 is SGHRS, CDR2 YFSETQ. The CDR3 runs to 13 residues. Trimming removed 2 bases from V and 4 bases from J, with 9 bases in between.

This clone appeared a few times. The chain uses TRBV6-1 and TRBJ2-7, with D possibly being TRBD1 or TRBD2 (5 bases each). Trimming left V 5 bases short and J 3 bases short, with 14 bases between. Looked up from germline, CDR1 is MNHNS and CDR2 is SASEGT. This CDR3 has 14 amino acids. CDR3 in amino acids: CASSLLFGGYEQYF. The CDR3 DNA follows: TGTGCCAGCAGTCTTCTTTTTGGGGGCTACGAGCAGTACTTC.

V and J are TRBV11-2 and TRBJ1-1, with D possibly being TRBD1 (5 bases). The CDR3 runs to 11 residues. V was clipped by 1 base and J by 10 bases, with 7 bases between them. Germline CDR1 reads SGHAT; CDR2 reads FQNNGV. CDR3 amino acids: CASSLGGGAFF. In nucleotides, the CDR3 is TGTGCCAGCAGCTTAGGGGGGGGAGCTTTCTTT.

V usage is TRBV2 and J usage is TRBJ1-4; 9 bases agree with TRBD1. The V gene end was trimmed by 6 bases and the J gene end by 0 bases; junction bases not matched to a gene: 5. The V gene's germline CDR1 is SNHLY and CDR2 FYNNEI. This CDR3 has 16 residues. This CDR3 is CASRIQGAATNEKLFF. CDR3 nucleotides: TGTGCCAGCAGGATACAGGGGGCCGCAACTAATGAAAAACTGTTTTTT.

This chain links TRBV28 with TRBJ1-2, with a tentative D call TRBD1 (6 bases). The germline V and J ends were trimmed by 6 bases and 8 bases, with 19 bases remaining between them. The germline CDR1 and CDR2 sequences are MDHEN and SYDVKM. CDR3 length: 14 residues. This CDR3 is CASSSGGFPVGYTF. DNA for the CDR3: TGTGCCAGCAGCAGTGGGGGCTTCCCTGTGGGCTACACCTTC.

This clone was detected only once. The rearrangement uses TRBV5-1 and TRBJ2-5; TRBD2 aligns across 7 bases. This CDR3 has 14 amino acids. The V gene end was trimmed by 2 bases and the J gene end by 0 bases; junction bases not matched to a gene: 1. CDR1 is SGHRS, CDR2 YFSETQ, per germline. The CDR3, as DNA: TGCGCCAGCAGCTTAGGGACTAACCAAGAGACCCAGTACTTC. Translated: CASSLGTNQETQYF.

The chain uses TRBV27 and TRBJ2-5; D uncertain. The V gene's germline CDR1 is MNHEY and CDR2 SMNVEV (reference sequence). The V end lost 1 base, the J end lost 5 bases, and 8 bases lay between the germline ends. CDR3 length: 13 residues. CDR3 in amino acids: CASSLLFLETQYF. The CDR3 region has the DNA TGTGCCAGCAGTTTATTGTTTCTGGAGACCCAGTACTTC.

This clone was counted once. CDR3 sequence: CASSIGGRADTQYF. The DNA for the CDR3 is TGCGCCAGCAGCATAGGCGGGAGGGCCGATACGCAGTATTTT. This rearrangement joins TRBV4-1 to TRBJ2-3; TRBD2 matches 9 bases. The CDR3 totals 14 residues. V shed 5 bases and J 6 bases; nucleotides not matched to a gene: 6. Germline values: CDR1 MGHRA, CDR2 YSYEKL.

The CDR3 loop reads CAWSPNRGREQYF. CDR3 sequence (DNA): TGTGCCTGGAGTCCCAACAGGGGGCGCGAGCAGTACTTC. The V call is TRBV30, the J call TRBJ2-7; 9 nucleotides line up with TRBD1. The CDR3 runs 13 residues. The germline V gene encodes CDR1 GTSNPN and CDR2 SVGIG (reference sequence). The V and J ends lost 2 bases and 6 bases, in that order; junction bases with no gene match: 5.